The following is a T cell receptor beta chain sequence with its context. Its antigen remains unidentified. As for time point: week 23, last vaccination. It was 300 ug of mutant IDH1 20-mer peptide that made up each vaccine dose, given with topical imiquimod. The data belong to a study of a mutant IDH1 vaccine in newly diagnosed glioma. Study background: In some groups vaccination began 4-6 weeks post-radiotherapy; others received it with temozolomide. Previous care, which was radiotherapy, temozolomide, or both, most often involved both. The treated population exhibited a male proportion of about 62%, a female proportion of approximately 38%, and a mean age of about 40 years.

From germline, CDR1 is SQVTM and CDR2 ANQGSEA. Trimming stripped 6 bases from V and 2 bases from J, with 14 bases between. The CDR3 loop spans 13 amino acids. The repertoire was sequenced with immunoSEQ multiplex PCR; TCRdb's copy has only in-frame clones and lacks some. In the table there are about 41,000 clones, more than 60% of which are singletons. The chain uses TRBV29-1 and TRBJ2-7; D call uncertain. The sequence came from a woman aged 40 to 50 with glioma. Some clones in this sample may be carry-over from other donors' samples. Specimen: PBMCs, collected from a glioma patient whose treatment included an IDH1 peptide vaccine. CDR3 protein: CSVVGGETYEQYF. CDR3 in DNA: TGCAGCGTCGTGGGCGGAGAGACCTACGAGCAGTACTTC.